A single sample gave rise to the 11 T cell receptor beta chains below, sequenced in a study of spatial heterogeneity in lung cancer. TCRdb re-derived calls from the 5' RACE reads in MiXCR, one entry per CDR3 protein. The sample carries roughly 110,000 distinct CDR3 sequences, less than 14% recorded once. The time point denotes: blood at routine non-recurrence follow-up after resection. The sequencing used PBMCs, collected at follow-up. Every receptor here comes from a female donor with early-stage non-small cell lung cancer.

The chain joins TRBV18 to TRBJ2-5; a weak D match, TRBD1 (6 bases). Germline CDR1 reads KGHSH; CDR2 reads LQKENI. V lost 3 bases and J lost 5, with 10 bases in between. The CDR3 has 13 amino acids. The CDR3 region has the DNA TGTGCCAGCTCACCTAACAGGGAGGAGACCCAGTACTTC. Translation gives CASSPNREETQYF.

Regarding this clonotype: This may arise from a read error, as a much more abundant clone is one base away. This chain connects TRBV6-1 to TRBJ2-7; D possibly uses TRBD1 or TRBD2 (5 bases each). The CDR3 consists of 12 residues. Germline CDR1 is MNHNS and CDR2 is SASEGT. CDR3 nucleotides: TGTACCAGCAGTGAAGGGACGCGAGAGCAGTACGTC. It encodes CTSSEGTREQYV.

The chain is built from TRBV20-1 and TRBJ2-1; TRBD2 matches 9 bases. Germline CDR1 and CDR2: DFQATT and SNEGSKA (reference sequence). The CDR3 sequence is 14 residues long. V dropped 6 bases and J dropped 10; count of bases not matched to a gene: 13. CDR3 sequence reads: CSAQGLAPRREQFF. The CDR3 region has the DNA TGCAGTGCCCAAGGACTAGCGCCCCGTAGGGAGCAGTTCTTC.

The chain uses TRBV7-9 and TRBJ2-1; D is possibly TRBD1 (5 bases). This CDR3 spans 17 amino acids. Germline CDR1 reads SEHNR; CDR2 reads FQNEAQ (reference sequence). V was shortened by 2 bases and J by 7 bases, with 21 bases between the two germline ends. The CDR3 region is CASSLPPAGQNGNEQFF. CDR3 in DNA: TGTGCCAGCAGCTTACCCCCAGCTGGACAAAACGGTAATGAGCAGTTCTTC. The full variable domain, in which reference TRBV7-9 and TRBJ2-1 provide the parts outside the CDR3, is DTGVSQNPRHKITKRGQNVTFRCDPISEHNRLYWYRQTLGQGPEFLTYFQNEAQLEKSRLLSDRFSAERPKGSFSTLEIQRTEQGDSAMYLCASSLPPAGQNGNEQFFGPGTRLTVL.

This clonotype has a count of ten or more. The chain carries TRBV7-2 and TRBJ1-5; 7 bases are shared with TRBD1. Unmatched junction bases numbered 1, after V lost 1 base and J lost 4 bases. CDR3 length: 14 residues. Germline CDR1 SGHTA, CDR2 FQGNSA. The CDR3 is CASSLGTGNQPQHF. As DNA, the CDR3 is TGTGCCAGCAGCTTAGGGACAGGAAATCAGCCCCAGCATTTT.

Only a few counts were recorded for this clonotype. The chain employs TRBV24-1 and TRBJ2-1; 14 nucleotides align to TRBD2. Trimming at V came to 5 bases and at J to 6 bases, leaving 2 bases not matched to a gene. This CDR3 contains 15 residues. The germline gives CDR1 KGHDR, CDR2 SFDVKD. CDR3 amino acids: CATSAGTSGSNEQFF. As DNA, the CDR3 is TGTGCCACCAGTGCCGGGACTAGCGGGAGCAATGAGCAGTTCTTC.

This clonotype was recorded a few times. The gene calls are TRBV7-2 and TRBJ1-5; TRBD1 matches at 7 bases. With V trimmed by 5 bases and J by 4 bases, 8 bases remained unmatched. The CDR3 runs 15 residues. Germline-derived CDR1 and CDR2 are SGHTA and FQGNSA. This chain's CDR3 is CASSERQGSNQPQHF. The CDR3 DNA reads TGTGCCAGCAGCGAACGACAGGGCTCGAATCAGCCCCAGCATTTT. The complete variable domain, with remaining parts taken from reference TRBV7-2 and TRBJ1-5, reads GAGVSQSPSNKVTEKGKDVELRCDPISGHTALYWYRQSLGQGLEFLIYFQGNSAPDKSGLPSDRFSAERTGGSVSTLTIQRTQQEDSAVYLCASSERQGSNQPQHFGDGTRLSIL.

This clonotype came up many times. The rearrangement uses TRBV18 and TRBJ1-5; perhaps TRBD1 as D (6 bases). Trimming cost V 2 bases and J 7 bases, with 9 bases left between them. The CDR3 length is 13 residues. Germline-derived CDR1 and CDR2 are KGHSH and LQKENI. For the CDR3, the DNA is TGTGCCAGCTCACCAGACAGGAACCAGCCCCAGCATTTT. It codes for CASSPDRNQPQHF.

Only a few counts were recorded for this clonotype. The chain has TRBV12-3 or TRBV12-4 and TRBJ2-3; 8 bases line up with TRBD2. The CDR3 runs to 14 residues. Germline trimming cut 6 bases from V and 7 bases from J; bases unmatched to any gene: 9. CDR3 coding DNA: TGTGCCAGCAGCCTGACCGGGACTAGGAATACGCAGTATTTT. Protein: CASSLTGTRNTQYF.

This clonotype has at least ten counts. The rearrangement uses TRBV6-6 and TRBJ1-6, with no clear D. The CDR3 loop spans 12 amino acids. Germline-derived CDR1 and CDR2 are MNHNY and SVGAGI (reference sequence). Deletions cut 7 bases from V and 13 bases from J, with 14 bases between. Here the CDR3 DNA reads TGTGCCAGCACTACAAACAGCGCGCCCCTCCACTTT. Translation gives CASTTNSAPLHF.

CDR3 sequence (DNA): TGTGCCAGCAGCCAAGTCGGAACTCGCAATGAGCAGTTCTTC. Translating gives CASSQVGTRNEQFF. The rearrangement links TRBV3-1 to TRBJ2-1; D call uncertain. The CDR3 extends over 14 amino acids. The V gene lost 1 base and the J gene lost 6 bases, with 10 bases spanning the gap. Germline assignment: CDR1 LGHDT and CDR2 YNNKEL (reference sequence).